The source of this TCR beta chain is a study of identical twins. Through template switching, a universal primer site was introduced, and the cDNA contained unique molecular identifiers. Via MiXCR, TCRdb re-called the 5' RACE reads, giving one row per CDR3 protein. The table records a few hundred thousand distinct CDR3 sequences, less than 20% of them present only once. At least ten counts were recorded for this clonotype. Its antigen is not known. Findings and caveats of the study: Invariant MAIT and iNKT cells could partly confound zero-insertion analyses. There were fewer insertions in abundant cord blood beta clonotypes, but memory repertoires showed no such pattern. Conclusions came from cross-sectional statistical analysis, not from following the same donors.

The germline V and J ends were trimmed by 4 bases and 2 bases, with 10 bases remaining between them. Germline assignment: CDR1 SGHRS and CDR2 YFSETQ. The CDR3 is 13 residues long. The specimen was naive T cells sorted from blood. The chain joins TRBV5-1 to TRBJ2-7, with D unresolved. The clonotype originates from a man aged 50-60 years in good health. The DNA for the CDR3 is TGCGCCAGCAGCCCTGGCGGAACCTACGAGCAGTACTTC. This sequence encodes CASSPGGTYEQYF.